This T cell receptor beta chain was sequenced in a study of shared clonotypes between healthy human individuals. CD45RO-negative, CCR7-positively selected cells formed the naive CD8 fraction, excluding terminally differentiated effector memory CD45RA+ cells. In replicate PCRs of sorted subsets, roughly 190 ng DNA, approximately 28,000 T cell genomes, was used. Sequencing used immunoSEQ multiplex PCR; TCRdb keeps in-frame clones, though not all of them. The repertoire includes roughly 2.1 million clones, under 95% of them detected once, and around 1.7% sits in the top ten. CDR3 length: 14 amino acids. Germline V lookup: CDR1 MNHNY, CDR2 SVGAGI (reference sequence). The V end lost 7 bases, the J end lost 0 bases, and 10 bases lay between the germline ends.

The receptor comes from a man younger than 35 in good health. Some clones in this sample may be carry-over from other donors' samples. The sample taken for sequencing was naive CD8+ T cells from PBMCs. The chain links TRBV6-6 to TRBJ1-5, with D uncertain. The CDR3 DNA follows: TGTGCCAGCAATGCAGTTTATAGCAATCAGCCCCAGCATTTT. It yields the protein CASNAVYSNQPQHF.